This T cell receptor (beta chain) was identified during a study of Ad26.COV2.S vaccination and SARS-CoV-2 variants. Study as a whole: Donor got 5x10^10 or 1x10^11 viral particles of Ad26.COV2.S.

Sequenced by immunoSEQ multiplex PCR; TCRdb stores in-frame clones only, minus some. The table records a few hundred thousand clones, around nine tenths of them present only once. J was trimmed by 7 bases and V by 6 bases; bases with no gene match: 6. This CDR3 region has 13 residues. This sample's treatment: around 19 received Ad26.COV2.S at low or high dose, single or two shots; 5 received placebo; per-sample allocation not given. After the first vaccine or placebo injection, samples were drawn on day 63. This clone was detected only a few times. This chain links TRBV12-3 or TRBV12-4 with TRBJ1-5; 7 nucleotides match TRBD1. This receptor was identified in a person aged 18-60 years who received the Ad26.COV2.S COVID-19 vaccine or a placebo. This material consisted of peripheral blood, taken in a trial of Ad26.COV2.S vaccine versus placebo. The CDR3 nucleotides read TGTGCCAGCAGCCGACAGGGCCGACAGCCCCAGCATTTT. Its translation: CASSRQGRQPQHF.